This T cell receptor beta chain was sequenced in a study of cytomegalovirus exposure and HLA in healthy donors. 13 Jbeta primers and 60 Vbeta primers were used for the PCR. Here immunoSEQ multiplex PCR was the method, and the copy in TCRdb shows in-frame clones only, minus some. The data hold fewer than 150,000 clones, with roughly three quarters observed a single time. The CDR3 consists of 16 residues. The V and J ends lost 2 bases and 4 bases, in that order; junction bases with no gene match: 8. Looked up from germline, CDR1 is MNHEY and CDR2 is SVGAGI. The TCR was taken from a man aged 25 to 40 in good health and CMV-seronegative. The sample was PBMCs. The rearrangement links TRBV6-5 to TRBJ2-7; TRBD1 matches at 10 bases. CDR3 in amino acids: CASSYGAGQGFYEQYF. CDR3 sequence (DNA): TGTGCCAGCAGTTACGGTGCGGGACAGGGGTTTTACGAGCAGTACTTC.